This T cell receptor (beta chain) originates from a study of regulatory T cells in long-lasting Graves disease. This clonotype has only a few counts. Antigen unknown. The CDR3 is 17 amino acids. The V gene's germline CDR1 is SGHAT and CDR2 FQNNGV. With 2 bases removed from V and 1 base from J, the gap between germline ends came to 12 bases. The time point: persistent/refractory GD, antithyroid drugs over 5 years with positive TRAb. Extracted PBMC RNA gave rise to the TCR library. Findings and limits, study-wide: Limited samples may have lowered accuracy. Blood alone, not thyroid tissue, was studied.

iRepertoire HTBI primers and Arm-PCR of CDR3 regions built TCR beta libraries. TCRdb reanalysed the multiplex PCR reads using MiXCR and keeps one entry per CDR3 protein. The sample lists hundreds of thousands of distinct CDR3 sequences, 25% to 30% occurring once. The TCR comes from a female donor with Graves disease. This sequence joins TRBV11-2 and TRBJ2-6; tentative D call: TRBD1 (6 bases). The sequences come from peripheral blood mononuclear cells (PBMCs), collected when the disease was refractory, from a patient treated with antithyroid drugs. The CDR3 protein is CASSLRGGPSGANVLTF. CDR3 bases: TGTGCCAGCAGCTTAAGAGGGGGACCGTCTGGGGCCAACGTCCTGACTTTC.